This entry is about one TCR beta chain. Its antigen is currently unknown. The data were produced by immunoSEQ multiplex PCR, yet TCRdb's version contains in-frame clones alone and is incomplete. The sample consists of about 63,000 clones, 87% of them appearing once. V lost 4 bases and J 3 bases, leaving 6 bases between the germline ends. The V gene's germline CDR1 is DFQATT and CDR2 SNEGSKA (reference sequence). The CDR3 runs to 11 residues. The data derive from a study of OX40 agonist ivuxolimab in advanced cancers. Across the whole study: Recorded diagnoses for dose-escalation patients were hepatocellular carcinoma, melanoma, renal cell or head and neck cancer. Treatment received earlier with anti-PD-1, anti-PD-L1 or anti-CTLA-4 agents was allowed, and 40% had some. General study points: There were, on average, more expanded clones in CD8+ T cells than in CD4+.

The TCR sequence derives from an adult with an advanced solid tumor such as melanoma, head and neck, liver or kidney cancer. This chain joins TRBV20-1 and TRBJ1-1; D is perhaps TRBD1 (6 bases). Sequenced material: CD4+ or CD8+ T cells sorted from blood, taken in a trial of the OX40 agonist ivuxolimab. This CDR3 reads CSATGDTEAFF. DNA for the CDR3: TGCAGTGCTACAGGGGACACTGAAGCTTTCTTT.